This TCR beta chain was sequenced in a study of blood T cells in healthy people across ages. Through a sample-barcoded 5' primer and a J-beta primer mix, a second PCR was run for about 6 to 11 cycles. TCRdb redid the calling of the 5' RACE reads with MiXCR, one entry per CDR3 protein. The sample lists roughly 2 million distinct CDR3 sequences; less than 50% were seen once. Germline loops: CDR1 MNHEY, CDR2 SVGEGT. CDR3 length equals 16 residues. V lost 2 bases to trimming and J lost 4 bases, with 17 bases between them. The source material was blood. This TCR derives from a woman between 35 and 50 years old in good health. This sequence joins TRBV6-2 or TRBV6-3 and TRBJ1-2, with D perhaps matching TRBD1 (6 bases). CDR3 nucleotide sequence: TGTGCCAGCAGTTACGCGGCAGGGGCCATGGGCTATGGCTACACCTTC. Residues: CASSYAAGAMGYGYTF.